The subject of this entry is one T cell receptor beta chain. The antigen remains undetermined. Germline CDR1 reads MDHEN; CDR2 reads SYDVKM. The length of the CDR3 is 17 residues. TRB rearrangements were amplified by touch-down multiplex PCR with mixed TRB-A/B primers. TCRdb reanalyzed the multiplex PCR reads and collapses them to one entry per CDR3 protein, without DNA. The sample data list 5,500 to 8,000 distinct CDR3 sequences. TRB amplification used roughly 250 ng of peripheral blood genomic DNA. The data originate from a study of T cell clusters in autoimmune cytopenias. Looking at the study overall: Per sample, median TRB depth was approximately 54,000 reads, yielding a median roughly 2,200 distinct clonotypes. The study, taken as a whole, reports: The T cell clusters came from computational analysis alone and lack functional validation. TRB repertoire shifts in secondary cytopenia and chronic lymphocytic leukemia mostly reflected lymphoma, not autoimmunity. Physiological T cell clusters of healthy donors were apparently absent in primary autoimmune cytopenia patients.

This clonotype originated in a human donor with an autoimmune cytopenia or autoimmune hepatitis (not recorded which). The rearrangement links TRBV28 to TRBJ2-1; TCRdb gives TRBD1 as the D gene, but with no DNA this cannot be confirmed. The sequencing sample was made of peripheral blood. The CDR3 protein is CASRHGWGVGPYNEQFF. The full variable domain, with the rest looked up from reference TRBV28 and TRBJ2-1, is DVKVTQSSRYLVKRTGEKVFLECVQDMDHENMFWYRQDPGLGLRLIYFSYDVKMKEKGDIPEGYSVSREKKERFSLILESASTNQTSMYLCASRHGWGVGPYNEQFFGPGTRLTVL.